The rows below give T cell receptor beta chains drawn from one sample of a study of shared clonotypes between healthy human individuals. Profiling relied on immunoSEQ multiplex PCR, and the TCRdb table lists in-frame clones only, not all of them. The data hold about 2 million clones, with over 85% observed a single time. The sequencing input was naive CD8+ T cells sorted from blood. The receptors come from a man aged 18 to 29 in good health. The CDR3 runs from the conserved cysteine through the conserved F or W. D genes are given only for firm matches. Clone size is given for some rows only: seen once, a few or many times, or a class if the clone is expanded.

V gene: TRBV2
J gene: TRBJ2-7
D gene: TRBD1
clone size: -
CDR3 DNA: TGTGCCAGCACAGGGGGTGGATACGAGCAGTACTTC
CDR3 protein: CASTGGGYEQYF

V gene: TRBV12-5
J gene: TRBJ2-5
D gene: -
clone size: -
CDR3 DNA: TGTGCTCGTGGACCTACCCCCGGGACTCCCTCAATGGAGACCCAGTACTTC
CDR3 protein: CARGPTPGTPSMETQYF

V gene: TRBV10-1
J gene: TRBJ2-7
D gene: -
clone size: once
CDR3 DNA: TGCGCCAGCAGGGCATCTACTTGGACAGACACCTACGAGCAGTACTTC
CDR3 protein: CASRASTWTDTYEQYF

V gene: TRBV27
J gene: TRBJ2-7
D gene: -
clone size: once
CDR3 DNA: TGTGCCAGCAGTTTCCCCTACTACGAGCAGTACTTC
CDR3 protein: CASSFPYYEQYF

V gene: TRBV7-9
J gene: TRBJ2-1
D gene: -
clone size: -
CDR3 DNA: TGTGCCAGCAGCTCGCAAGGAGGCGGCAGGGCGAATGAGCAGTTCTTC
CDR3 protein: CASSSQGGGRANEQFF

V gene: TRBV7-9
J gene: TRBJ2-7
D gene: TRBD1
clone size: -
CDR3 DNA: TGTGCCAGCAGCTTAGTTGAGGGGGCAAGGAACGAGCAGTACTTC
CDR3 protein: CASSLVEGARNEQYF

V gene: TRBV5-1
J gene: TRBJ1-1
D gene: -
clone size: once
CDR3 DNA: TGCGCCAGCAGCTTGGGTTTCGGGGCCACCGTTGAAGCTTTCTTT
CDR3 protein: CASSLGFGATVEAFF

V gene: TRBV4-3
J gene: TRBJ2-2
D gene: -
clone size: -
CDR3 DNA: TGCGCCAGCAGCCAAGCCCCGGCCACCGGGGAGCTGTTTTTT
CDR3 protein: CASSQAPATGELFF

V gene: TRBV11-2
J gene: TRBJ2-1
D gene: -
clone size: -
CDR3 DNA: TGTGCCAGCAGCTTAGTTTTGTTTGCTTCAGGGCAGTTCTTC
CDR3 protein: CASSLVLFASGQFF

V gene: TRBV5-6
J gene: TRBJ2-7
D gene: -
clone size: -
CDR3 DNA: TGTGCCAGCAGCTTCCCGGGGGGCCCTGAAGACGAGCAGTACTTC
CDR3 protein: CASSFPGGPEDEQYF

V gene: TRBV6-6
J gene: TRBJ1-1
D gene: -
clone size: -
CDR3 DNA: TGTGCCAGCAGTTACACGACGGACGGGAACACTGAAGCTTTCTTT
CDR3 protein: CASSYTTDGNTEAFF

V gene: TRBV11-2
J gene: TRBJ2-2
D gene: TRBD2
clone size: -
CDR3 DNA: TGTGCCAGCAGCTTATCCGGTAGCGGGAGGGCCCTCGACACCGGGGAGCTGTTTTTT
CDR3 protein: CASSLSGSGRALDTGELFF

V gene: TRBV9
J gene: TRBJ1-5
D gene: TRBD1
clone size: -
CDR3 DNA: TGTGCCAGCAGCGCCACAGGGGGGACCGGGCCCCAGCATTTT
CDR3 protein: CASSATGGTGPQHF

V gene: TRBV27
J gene: TRBJ2-7
D gene: -
clone size: -
CDR3 DNA: TGTGCCAGCAGTTTAGGCCTCCCAGGGGGGGTATACGAGCAGTACTTC
CDR3 protein: CASSLGLPGGVYEQYF

V gene: TRBV5-1
J gene: TRBJ1-1
D gene: -
clone size: -
CDR3 DNA: TGCGCCAGCAAGGGGGGGGCGCTGGGACTTAACACTGAAGCTTTCTTT
CDR3 protein: CASKGGALGLNTEAFF

V gene: TRBV19
J gene: TRBJ2-1
D gene: TRBD2
clone size: -
CDR3 DNA: TGTGCCTCGGGACTAGCGGGATACAATGAGCAGTTCTTC
CDR3 protein: CASGLAGYNEQFF

V gene: TRBV7-9
J gene: TRBJ2-2
D gene: TRBD1
clone size: -
CDR3 DNA: TGTGCCAGGGGACAGTTCGCGAACACCGGGGAGCTGTTTTTT
CDR3 protein: CARGQFANTGELFF

V gene: TRBV7-9
J gene: TRBJ2-1
D gene: -
clone size: once
CDR3 DNA: TGTGCCAGCAGCCCCCGGGACTCCTACAATGAGCAGTTCTTC
CDR3 protein: CASSPRDSYNEQFF

V gene: TRBV5-6
J gene: TRBJ2-7
D gene: TRBD1
clone size: -
CDR3 DNA: TGTGCCAGCACCGGGACAGGGAAAACCTACGAGCAGTACTTC
CDR3 protein: CASTGTGKTYEQYF

V gene: TRBV9
J gene: TRBJ2-7
D gene: -
clone size: -
CDR3 DNA: TGTGCCAGCAGCCCTGTGGACAGGGACTATCGCGAGCAGTACTTC
CDR3 protein: CASSPVDRDYREQYF

V gene: TRBV19
J gene: TRBJ1-3
D gene: -
clone size: -
CDR3 DNA: TGTGCCAGTACAGTTATTTCTGGAAACACCATATATTTT
CDR3 protein: CASTVISGNTIYF

V gene: TRBV5-1
J gene: TRBJ1-2
D gene: -
clone size: -
CDR3 DNA: TGCGCCAGCAGCTTGTGGACAGCGGGGAACTATGGCTACACCTTC
CDR3 protein: CASSLWTAGNYGYTF